Listed below are T cell receptor beta chains from one sample, sequenced in a study of T cell responses to AZD1222 COVID-19 vaccine. TCRdb's copy holds only in-frame clones and misses some; the assay was immunoSEQ multiplex PCR. Here the sample spans 95,000 to 150,000 clones, more than 70% being singletons. Source: peripheral blood, taken on day 0 of AZD1222 vaccination. The receptors derive from an adult in good health. CDR3s include the opening cysteine and the closing phenylalanine or tryptophan. A D gene is named only where the DNA matches it firmly. The size of a clone is reported for some rows only, either as once, few or many, or as a class for expanded clones.

CDR3: CAISDGGTDTQYF
DNA: TGTGCCATCAGTGACGGCGGCACAGATACGCAGTATTTT
D: .
size: .
V: TRBV10-3
J: TRBJ2-3

CDR3: CASSRQGEGADTQYF
DNA: TGTGCCAGCAGTCGCCAGGGGGAAGGGGCAGATACGCAGTATTTT
D: TRBD1
size: .
V: TRBV6-2/TRBV6-3
J: TRBJ2-3

CDR3: CASSQNLVNEQYF
DNA: TGTGCCAGCAGTCAAAATCTAGTTAACGAGCAGTACTTC
D: .
size: .
V: TRBV7-2
J: TRBJ2-7

CDR3: CASGLPPGGAGEQFF
DNA: TGTGCTAGTGGTTTGCCCCCCGGGGGGGCCGGTGAGCAGTTCTTC
D: TRBD2
size: .
V: TRBV12-5
J: TRBJ2-1

CDR3: CASSLRDDSYEQYF
DNA: TGCGCCAGCAGCCTGCGGGACGACTCCTACGAGCAGTACTTC
D: .
size: .
V: TRBV4-1
J: TRBJ2-7

CDR3: CASSLDSGTSGGRRETQYF
DNA: TGTGCCAGCAGCTTAGATTCCGGGACTAGCGGGGGGCGGCGAGAGACCCAGTACTTC
D: TRBD2
size: .
V: TRBV7-8
J: TRBJ2-5

CDR3: CASSPRAGQGANEQFF
DNA: TGTGCCAGCTCACCAAGGGCGGGACAGGGGGCGAATGAGCAGTTCTTC
D: TRBD1
size: .
V: TRBV18
J: TRBJ2-1

CDR3: CASSLSVTGGFAEAFF
DNA: TGTGCCAGCTCACTTTCAGTGACAGGGGGGTTCGCTGAAGCTTTCTTT
D: TRBD1
size: once
V: TRBV18
J: TRBJ1-1

CDR3: CSAMRGTGELFF
DNA: TGCAGCGCCATGCGGGGAACCGGGGAGCTGTTTTTT
D: .
size: .
V: TRBV29-1
J: TRBJ2-2

CDR3: CASTGTTIHEQFF
DNA: TGTGCCAGCACCGGGACTACTATTCATGAGCAGTTCTTC
D: TRBD2
size: .
V: TRBV12-3/TRBV12-4
J: TRBJ2-1

CDR3: CASSYPPSFEAFF
DNA: TGTGCCAGCAGTTACCCCCCGTCGTTTGAAGCTTTCTTT
D: .
size: once
V: TRBV28
J: TRBJ1-1

CDR3: CARSSCGDSVRSPLHF
DNA: TGTGCCAGAAGCAGTTGTGGGGACAGCGTGAGATCACCCCTCCACTTT
D: TRBD1
size: .
V: TRBV5-3
J: TRBJ1-6

CDR3: CASSFGENYGYTF
DNA: TGTGCCAGCAGCTTTGGGGAAAACTATGGCTACACCTTC
D: .
size: .
V: TRBV5-6
J: TRBJ1-2

CDR3: CATAAGGNTEAFF
DNA: TGTGCCACCGCCGCCGGGGGGAACACTGAAGCTTTCTTT
D: .
size: .
V: TRBV27
J: TRBJ1-1

CDR3: CASSLRDRGGNQPQHF
DNA: TGTGCCAGCAGCTTAAGGGACAGGGGTGGCAATCAGCCCCAGCATTTT
D: TRBD1
size: .
V: TRBV7-8
J: TRBJ1-5

CDR3: CASSFGESSYNEQFF
DNA: TGTGCCAGCAGCTTCGGTGAGAGCTCCTACAATGAGCAGTTCTTC
D: .
size: .
V: TRBV7-6
J: TRBJ2-1

CDR3: CASSLGPVLNTEAFF
DNA: TGTGCCAGCAGCTTAGGGCCGGTGTTGAACACTGAAGCTTTCTTT
D: .
size: .
V: TRBV7-9
J: TRBJ1-1

CDR3: CATSIGDNEQFF
DNA: TGTGCCACCAGCATTGGGGACAATGAGCAGTTCTTC
D: .
size: .
V: TRBV6-2/TRBV6-3
J: TRBJ2-1

CDR3: CASSYGLYEQYF
DNA: TGTGCCAGCAGTTACGGCCTCTACGAGCAGTACTTC
D: .
size: .
V: TRBV6-6
J: TRBJ2-7

CDR3: CASSSNPNTGELFF
DNA: TGTGCCAGCAGCTCTAACCCGAACACCGGGGAGCTGTTTTTT
D: .
size: few
V: TRBV7-9
J: TRBJ2-2

CDR3: CASSLFRGTEAFF
DNA: TGTGCCAGCAGTTTATTTCGCGGGACAGAAGCTTTCTTT
D: .
size: .
V: TRBV27
J: TRBJ1-1

CDR3: CASKNVGSNEKLFF
DNA: TGTGCCAGCAAGAATGTAGGGTCTAATGAAAAACTGTTTTTT
D: .
size: .
V: TRBV6-5
J: TRBJ1-4

CDR3: CASSLALTDTQYF
DNA: TGTGCCAGCAGTTTAGCGCTAACAGATACGCAGTATTTT
D: .
size: .
V: TRBV12-3/TRBV12-4
J: TRBJ2-3

CDR3: CASSPRPGVEKLFF
DNA: TGCGCCAGCAGCCCCCGACCGGGCGTCGAAAAACTGTTTTTT
D: .
size: .
V: TRBV5-1
J: TRBJ1-4

CDR3: CASSQEVGSGANVLTF
DNA: TGCGCCAGCAGCCAAGAAGTGGGCTCTGGGGCCAACGTCCTGACTTTC
D: .
size: .
V: TRBV4-3
J: TRBJ2-6

CDR3: CASSQTGGDYGYTF
DNA: TGTGCCAGTAGTCAGACAGGGGGCGACTATGGCTACACCTTC
D: TRBD1
size: .
V: TRBV19
J: TRBJ1-2

CDR3: CASRGGANYGYTF
DNA: TGTGCCAGCAGGGGGGGCGCTAACTATGGCTACACCTTC
D: .
size: once
V: TRBV2
J: TRBJ1-2

CDR3: CASSYLTGDNYGYTF
DNA: TGTGCCAGCAGTTACTTGACAGGGGATAACTATGGCTACACCTTC
D: TRBD1
size: .
V: TRBV6-2/TRBV6-3
J: TRBJ1-2

CDR3: CASSSYTTGDSTDTQYF
DNA: TGTGCCAGCAGCTCTTACACAACAGGAGATAGCACAGATACGCAGTATTTT
D: .
size: .
V: TRBV5-6
J: TRBJ2-3

CDR3: CASSLVVATQETQYF
DNA: TGTGCCAGCAGCTTAGTCGTAGCGACCCAAGAGACCCAGTACTTC
D: .
size: .
V: TRBV7-2
J: TRBJ2-5

CDR3: CASSHLTSGAVGYEQYF
DNA: TGCGCCAGCAGCCACCTGACTAGCGGGGCCGTCGGCTACGAGCAGTACTTC
D: TRBD2
size: .
V: TRBV4-3
J: TRBJ2-7

CDR3: CASSPRQSMNTEAFF
DNA: TGTGCCAGCAGCCCGAGACAGAGCATGAACACTGAAGCTTTCTTT
D: .
size: .
V: TRBV3-1/TRBV3-2
J: TRBJ1-1

CDR3: CASTVYSGNTIYF
DNA: TGTGCCAGTACAGTCTACTCTGGAAACACCATATATTTT
D: .
size: once
V: TRBV6-5
J: TRBJ1-3

CDR3: CASSWDPTGLAKNIQYF
DNA: TGTGCCAGCAGTTGGGACCCCACAGGGTTGGCCAAAAACATTCAGTACTTC
D: .
size: .
V: TRBV28
J: TRBJ2-4

CDR3: CASSVFTSGGRNEQFF
DNA: TGTGCCAGCAGCGTGTTCACTAGCGGGGGTCGCAATGAGCAGTTCTTC
D: TRBD2
size: .
V: TRBV9
J: TRBJ2-1

CDR3: CATSDFGPGKAGNEQFF
DNA: TGTGCCACCAGTGATTTTGGTCCAGGTAAAGCGGGGAATGAGCAGTTCTTC
D: TRBD2
size: once
V: TRBV24-1
J: TRBJ2-1

CDR3: CASSLVTPRGVVGYTF
DNA: TGCGCCAGCAGCTTGGTTACACCTCGGGGGGTTGTTGGCTACACCTTC
D: .
size: .
V: TRBV5-1
J: TRBJ1-2

CDR3: CATSGQMNTEAFF
DNA: TGTGCCACCTCGGGACAGATGAACACTGAAGCTTTCTTT
D: TRBD1
size: .
V: TRBV28
J: TRBJ1-1

CDR3: CATVGGAGNTIYF
DNA: TGTGCCACCGTCGGGGGTGCTGGAAACACCATATATTTT
D: .
size: .
V: TRBV6-5
J: TRBJ1-3

CDR3: CASSLVGAATGELFF
DNA: TGTGCCAGCAGCTTAGTAGGGGCCGCCACCGGGGAGCTGTTTTTT
D: .
size: .
V: TRBV11-3
J: TRBJ2-2

CDR3: CASSRDSREETQYF
DNA: TGTGCCAGCAGCCGGGACTCCCGGGAAGAGACCCAGTACTTC
D: .
size: .
V: TRBV4-2
J: TRBJ2-5

CDR3: CASGKSGANVLTF
DNA: TGTGCCAGCGGCAAATCTGGGGCCAACGTCCTGACTTTC
D: .
size: .
V: TRBV5-4
J: TRBJ2-6

CDR3: CASSQQGSTEAFF
DNA: TGTGCCAGCAGCCAACAGGGCAGCACTGAAGCTTTCTTT
D: .
size: .
V: TRBV14
J: TRBJ1-1

CDR3: CASSQQGNSNQPQHF
DNA: TGTGCCAGCAGTCAACAGGGAAATAGCAATCAGCCCCAGCATTTT
D: .
size: .
V: TRBV6-2/TRBV6-3
J: TRBJ1-5

CDR3: CASRRSGTTSDTQYF
DNA: TGTGCCAGCAGGCGATCGGGGACCACTTCAGATACGCAGTATTTT
D: .
size: .
V: TRBV7-6
J: TRBJ2-3

CDR3: CASSLTYRGLEAEAFF
DNA: TGTGCCAGCAGTTTAACCTACAGGGGGCTGGAGGCTGAAGCTTTCTTT
D: TRBD1
size: .
V: TRBV28
J: TRBJ1-1

CDR3: CASSEETGLGEKLFF
DNA: TGTGCCAGCAGCGAAGAGACAGGGTTAGGCGAAAAACTGTTTTTT
D: TRBD1
size: .
V: TRBV2
J: TRBJ1-4